This T cell receptor (beta chain) appears in the sequencing data of a study of T cell clonotyping in hematopoietic cell transplantation. Across the study: Cytoreduction preceded collection of pretransplant recipient samples.

Time point described: recipient sample about 28 days before transplant, after cytoreduction. Blood collection times were about day -28 and days 30, 100, 180 posttransplant. Details on this clone: The antigen remains unidentified.

TCRdb's table, derived via immunoSEQ multiplex PCR, lists solely in-frame clones and lacks some. Among 46,000 or so clones listed, approximately 84% were seen once. Per the germline V gene, CDR1 is SGHRS and CDR2 is YFSETQ. V lost 7 bases, J lost 2 bases, and 9 bases lay in between. The CDR3 sequence is 12 residues long. Study-wide points: After transplant, recipient diversity fell while pathologically expanded clonotypes grew through day 180. No sorting was done, leaving CD4 and CD8 contributions mixed.

Sequenced material: peripheral blood mononuclear cells, taken before stem cell transplant. This sequence was found in a man aged 60 to 75 with biphenotypic leukemia. Some clones in this sample may be carry-over from other donors' samples. This chain uses TRBV5-1 with TRBJ1-2, with D unclear. In DNA, the CDR3 is TGCGCCAGCCGTGGATTCAACTATGGCTACACCTTC. Its protein is CASRGFNYGYTF.